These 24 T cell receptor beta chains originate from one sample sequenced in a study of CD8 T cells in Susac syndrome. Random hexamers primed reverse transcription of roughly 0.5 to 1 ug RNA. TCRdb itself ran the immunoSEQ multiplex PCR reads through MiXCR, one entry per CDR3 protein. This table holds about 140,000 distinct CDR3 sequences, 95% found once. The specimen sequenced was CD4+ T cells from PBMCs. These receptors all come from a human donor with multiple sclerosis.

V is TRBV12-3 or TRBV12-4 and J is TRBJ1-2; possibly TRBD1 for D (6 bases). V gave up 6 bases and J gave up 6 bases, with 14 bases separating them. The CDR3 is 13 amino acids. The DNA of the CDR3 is TGTGCCAGCAGCTCACAGGGAGTGAATGGCTACACCTTC. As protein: CASSSQGVNGYTF.

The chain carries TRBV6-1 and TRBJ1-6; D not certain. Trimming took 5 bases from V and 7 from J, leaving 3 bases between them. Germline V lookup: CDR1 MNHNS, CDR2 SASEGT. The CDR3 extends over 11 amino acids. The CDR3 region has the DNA TGTGCCAGCAGTAGGAATTCACCCCTCCACTTT. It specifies CASSRNSPLHF.

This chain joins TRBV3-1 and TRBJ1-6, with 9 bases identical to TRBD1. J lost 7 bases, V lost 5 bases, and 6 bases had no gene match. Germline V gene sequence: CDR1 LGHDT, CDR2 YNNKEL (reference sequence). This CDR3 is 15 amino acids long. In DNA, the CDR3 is TGTGCCAGCAGCACCCGGGACAGGGTAAATTCACCCCTCCACTTT. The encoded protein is CASSTRDRVNSPLHF.

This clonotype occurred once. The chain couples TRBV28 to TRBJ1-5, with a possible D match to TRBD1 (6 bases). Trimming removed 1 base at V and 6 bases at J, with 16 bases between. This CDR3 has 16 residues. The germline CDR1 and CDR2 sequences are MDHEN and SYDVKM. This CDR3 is CASSLSLGGSRQPQHF. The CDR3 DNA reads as TGTGCCAGCAGTTTATCGCTAGGGGGTTCACGTCAGCCCCAGCATTTT.

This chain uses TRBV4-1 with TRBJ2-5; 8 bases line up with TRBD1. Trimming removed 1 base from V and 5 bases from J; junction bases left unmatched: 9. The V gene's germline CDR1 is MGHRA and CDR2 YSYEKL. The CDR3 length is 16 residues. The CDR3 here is CASSQGLGAGGETQYF. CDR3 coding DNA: TGCGCCAGCAGCCAAGGTTTGGGGGCAGGGGGCGAGACCCAGTACTTC.

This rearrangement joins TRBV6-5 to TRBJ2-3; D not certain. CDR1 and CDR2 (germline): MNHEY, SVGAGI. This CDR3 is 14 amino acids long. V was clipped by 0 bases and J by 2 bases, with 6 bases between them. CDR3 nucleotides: TGTGCCAGCAGTTACTCGCGCAACACAGATACGCAGTATTTT. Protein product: CASSYSRNTDTQYF.

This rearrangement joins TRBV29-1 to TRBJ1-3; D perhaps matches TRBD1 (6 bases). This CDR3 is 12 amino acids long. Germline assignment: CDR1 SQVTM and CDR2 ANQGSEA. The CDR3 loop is CSAGGLGNTIYF. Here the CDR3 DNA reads TGCAGTGCCGGGGGGCTAGGAAACACCATATATTTT.

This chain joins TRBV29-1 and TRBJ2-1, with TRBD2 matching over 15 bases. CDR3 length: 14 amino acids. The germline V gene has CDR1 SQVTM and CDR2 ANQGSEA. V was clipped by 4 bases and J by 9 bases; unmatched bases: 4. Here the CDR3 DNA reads TGCAGCGTTGGGACTAGCGGGGGGGAAGTTGAGCAGTTCTTC. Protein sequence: CSVGTSGGEVEQFF.

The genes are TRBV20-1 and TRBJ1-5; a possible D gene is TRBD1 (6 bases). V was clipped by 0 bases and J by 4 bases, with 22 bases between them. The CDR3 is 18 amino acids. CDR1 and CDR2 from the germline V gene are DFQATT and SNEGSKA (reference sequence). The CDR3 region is CSARDAGSGTMRNQPQHF. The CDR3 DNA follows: TGCAGTGCTAGAGATGCGGGTTCCGGGACAATGCGAAATCAGCCCCAGCATTTT.

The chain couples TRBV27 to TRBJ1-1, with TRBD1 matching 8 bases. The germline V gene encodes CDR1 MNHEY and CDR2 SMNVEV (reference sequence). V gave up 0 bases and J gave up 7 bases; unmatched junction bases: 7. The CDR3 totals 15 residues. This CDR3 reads CASSLSSPGQDEAFF. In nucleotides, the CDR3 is TGTGCCAGCAGTTTATCTTCGCCGGGACAGGATGAAGCTTTCTTT.

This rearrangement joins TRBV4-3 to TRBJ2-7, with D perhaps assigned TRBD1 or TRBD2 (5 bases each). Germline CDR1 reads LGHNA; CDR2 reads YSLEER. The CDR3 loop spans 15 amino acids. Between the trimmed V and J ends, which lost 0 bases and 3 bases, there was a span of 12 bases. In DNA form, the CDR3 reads TGCGCCAGCAGCCAAGATCCGGGACGGAACTACGAGCAGTACTTC. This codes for CASSQDPGRNYEQYF.

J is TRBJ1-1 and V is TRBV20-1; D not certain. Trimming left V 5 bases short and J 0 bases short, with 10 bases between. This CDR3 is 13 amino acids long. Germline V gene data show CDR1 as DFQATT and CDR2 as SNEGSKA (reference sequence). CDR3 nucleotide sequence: TGCAGTGCTTTGAAGCTCATGAACACTGAAGCTTTCTTT. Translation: CSALKLMNTEAFF.

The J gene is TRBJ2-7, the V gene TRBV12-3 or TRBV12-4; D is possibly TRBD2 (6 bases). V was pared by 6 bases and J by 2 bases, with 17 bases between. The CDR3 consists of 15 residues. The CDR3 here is CASSHWGELTYEQYF. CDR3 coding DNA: TGTGCCAGCAGCCACTGGGGGGAGCTTACCTACGAGCAGTACTTC.

In nucleotides, the CDR3 is TGTGCCAGCAGTTTAGCGGGACCCGGGGGCGCGCAATATGGCTACACCTTC. It codes for CASSLAGPGGAQYGYTF. The chain carries TRBV28 and TRBJ1-2; tentative D call: TRBD1 (6 bases). V was cut by 2 bases and J by 5 bases, with 21 bases left in between. The CDR3 is made up of 17 amino acids. Germline CDR1 MDHEN, CDR2 SYDVKM.

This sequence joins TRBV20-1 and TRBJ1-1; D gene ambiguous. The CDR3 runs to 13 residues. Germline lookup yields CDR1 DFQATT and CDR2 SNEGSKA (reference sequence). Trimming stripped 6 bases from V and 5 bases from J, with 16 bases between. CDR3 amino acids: CSAYGRGNTEAFF. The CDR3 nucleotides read TGCAGTGCGTACGGTCGGGGTAATACTGAAGCTTTCTTT.

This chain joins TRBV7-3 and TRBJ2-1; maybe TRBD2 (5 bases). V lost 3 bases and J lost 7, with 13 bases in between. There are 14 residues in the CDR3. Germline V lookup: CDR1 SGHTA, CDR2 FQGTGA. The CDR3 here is CASSFRGRENEQFF. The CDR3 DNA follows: TGTGCCAGCAGCTTCCGGGGTAGGGAAAATGAGCAGTTCTTC. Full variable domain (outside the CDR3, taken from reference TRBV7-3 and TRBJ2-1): GAGVSQTPSNKVTEKGKYVELRCDPISGHTALYWYRQSLGQGPEFLIYFQGTGAADDSGLPNDRFFAVRPEGSVSTLKIQRTERGDSAVYLCASSFRGRENEQFFGPGTRLTVL.

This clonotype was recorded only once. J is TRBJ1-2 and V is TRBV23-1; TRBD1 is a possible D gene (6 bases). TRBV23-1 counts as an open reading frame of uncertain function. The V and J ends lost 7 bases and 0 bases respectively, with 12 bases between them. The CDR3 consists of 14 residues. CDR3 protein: CASNLRGSNYGYTF. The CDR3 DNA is TGCGCCAGCAACCTCAGGGGATCTAACTATGGCTACACCTTC.

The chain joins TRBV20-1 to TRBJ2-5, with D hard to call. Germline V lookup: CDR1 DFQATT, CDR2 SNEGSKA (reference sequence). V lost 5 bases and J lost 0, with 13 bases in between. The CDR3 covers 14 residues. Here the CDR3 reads CSASAYRNQETQYF. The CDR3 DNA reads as TGCAGTGCTTCCGCTTATCGAAACCAAGAGACCCAGTACTTC.

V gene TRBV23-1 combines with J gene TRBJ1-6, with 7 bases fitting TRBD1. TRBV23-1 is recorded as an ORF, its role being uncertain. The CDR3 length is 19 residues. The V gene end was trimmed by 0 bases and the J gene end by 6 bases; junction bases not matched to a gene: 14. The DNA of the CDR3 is TGCGCCAGCAGTCAATCTGAACGACAGGGAGGCCCGACTAATTCACCCCTCCACTTT. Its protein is CASSQSERQGGPTNSPLHF.

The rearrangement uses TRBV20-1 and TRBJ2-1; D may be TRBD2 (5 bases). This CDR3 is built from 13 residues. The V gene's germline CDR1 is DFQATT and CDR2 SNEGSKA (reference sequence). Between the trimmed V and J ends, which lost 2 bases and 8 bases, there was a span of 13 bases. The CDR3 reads CSARRASWYEQFF. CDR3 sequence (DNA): TGCAGTGCTAGAAGGGCTAGCTGGTATGAGCAGTTCTTC.

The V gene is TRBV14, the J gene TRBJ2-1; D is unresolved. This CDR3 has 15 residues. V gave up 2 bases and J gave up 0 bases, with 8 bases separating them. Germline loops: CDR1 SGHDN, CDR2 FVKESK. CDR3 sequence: CASSQITSSYNEQFF. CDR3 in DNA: TGTGCCAGCAGCCAAATAACAAGCTCCTACAATGAGCAGTTCTTC.

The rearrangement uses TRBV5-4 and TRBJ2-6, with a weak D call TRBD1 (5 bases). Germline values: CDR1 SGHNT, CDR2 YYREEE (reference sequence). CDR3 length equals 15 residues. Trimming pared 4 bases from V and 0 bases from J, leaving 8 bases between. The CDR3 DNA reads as TGTGCCAGCAGCCCAGGGTACTCTGGGGCCAACGTCCTGACTTTC. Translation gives CASSPGYSGANVLTF.

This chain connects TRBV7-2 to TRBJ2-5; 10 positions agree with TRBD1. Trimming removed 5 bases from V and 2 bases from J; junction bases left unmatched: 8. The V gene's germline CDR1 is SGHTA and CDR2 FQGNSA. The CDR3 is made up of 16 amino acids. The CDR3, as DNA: TGTGCCAGCAGCGTGGACAGGGGGAGGTATCAAGAGACCCAGTACTTC. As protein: CASSVDRGRYQETQYF.

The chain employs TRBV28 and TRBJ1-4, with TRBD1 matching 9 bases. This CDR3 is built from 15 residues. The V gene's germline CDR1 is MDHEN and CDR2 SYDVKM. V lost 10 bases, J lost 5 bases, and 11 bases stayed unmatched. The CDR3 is CATRAQGAGNEKLFF. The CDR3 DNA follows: TGTGCCACTCGGGCACAGGGGGCGGGAAATGAAAAACTGTTTTTT.